The rows below give T cell receptor beta chains drawn from one sample of a study of neoadjuvant anti-PD-1 for oral cavity cancer. The data were produced by immunoSEQ multiplex PCR, yet TCRdb's version contains in-frame clones alone and is incomplete. The sample has tens of thousands of clones; 80% to 90% are singletons. Material: PBMCs, obtained after nivolumab (anti-PD-1) treatment. These receptors were taken from a person between 40 and 80 years old with oral cavity squamous cell carcinoma. Each CDR3 is given with its conserved first and last residue. D genes are given only for firm matches. The size of a clone is reported for some rows only, either as once, few or many, or as a class for expanded clones.

J gene: TRBJ2-1
clone size: once
V gene: TRBV19
D gene: .
CDR3 protein: CASSRGQSSYNEQFF
CDR3 DNA: TGTGCCAGTAGTCGGGGACAAAGCTCCTACAATGAGCAGTTCTTC

J gene: TRBJ2-2
clone size: .
V gene: TRBV6-6
D gene: .
CDR3 protein: CASGSGELFF
CDR3 DNA: TGTGCCAGCGGGTCCGGGGAGCTGTTTTTT

J gene: TRBJ1-1
clone size: .
V gene: TRBV15
D gene: .
CDR3 protein: CATSRDPQRTTEAFF
CDR3 DNA: TGTGCCACCAGCAGAGATCCGCAGCGGACCACTGAAGCTTTCTTT

J gene: TRBJ1-1
clone size: .
V gene: TRBV5-4
D gene: .
CDR3 protein: CASSLRDIGQRGAEAFF
CDR3 DNA: TGTGCCAGCAGCTTAAGGGACATTGGGCAGCGGGGGGCTGAAGCTTTCTTT

J gene: TRBJ2-7
clone size: .
V gene: TRBV10-2
D gene: TRBD1
CDR3 protein: CASRGQVGGQYF
CDR3 DNA: TGCGCCAGCAGGGGACAGGTCGGGGGGCAGTACTTC

J gene: TRBJ2-5
clone size: .
V gene: TRBV29-1
D gene: .
CDR3 protein: CSVGLGGEKTQYF
CDR3 DNA: TGCAGCGTTGGCCTGGGAGGTGAAAAGACCCAGTACTTC

J gene: TRBJ1-1
clone size: .
V gene: TRBV7-8
D gene: .
CDR3 protein: CAISRGMNTEAFF
CDR3 DNA: TGTGCCATCTCCCGAGGGATGAACACTGAAGCTTTCTTT

J gene: TRBJ2-3
clone size: many
V gene: TRBV30
D gene: TRBD2
CDR3 protein: CAWVRESTDTQYF
CDR3 DNA: TGTGCCTGGGTGCGGGAGAGCACAGATACGCAGTATTTT

J gene: TRBJ1-3
clone size: .
V gene: TRBV6-1
D gene: .
CDR3 protein: CASNSYWSSGNTIYF
CDR3 DNA: TGTGCCAGCAACTCGTACTGGAGCTCTGGAAACACCATATATTTT

J gene: TRBJ2-7
clone size: .
V gene: TRBV2
D gene: .
CDR3 protein: CASAPYSYEQYF
CDR3 DNA: TGTGCCAGCGCGCCTTACTCCTACGAGCAGTACTTC

J gene: TRBJ2-7
clone size: .
V gene: TRBV19
D gene: TRBD1
CDR3 protein: CASAEGRGRDEQYF
CDR3 DNA: TGTGCCAGTGCCGAGGGCAGGGGGCGGGACGAGCAGTACTTC

J gene: TRBJ2-7
clone size: .
V gene: TRBV10-2
D gene: .
CDR3 protein: CASSGGSQYEQYF
CDR3 DNA: TGCGCCAGCAGTGGGGGGAGTCAGTACGAGCAGTACTTC

J gene: TRBJ2-5
clone size: .
V gene: TRBV5-6
D gene: .
CDR3 protein: CASSRNPGIRGETQYF
CDR3 DNA: TGTGCCAGCAGCCGGAACCCCGGGATTAGAGGAGAGACCCAGTACTTC

J gene: TRBJ1-1
clone size: .
V gene: TRBV6-5
D gene: .
CDR3 protein: CASSYSFGEGGTEAFF
CDR3 DNA: TGTGCCAGCAGTTACTCCTTCGGCGAAGGGGGCACTGAAGCTTTCTTT

J gene: TRBJ2-3
clone size: .
V gene: TRBV27
D gene: TRBD1
CDR3 protein: CASSLSRGQGGTDTQYF
CDR3 DNA: TGTGCCAGCAGTTTATCGAGGGGACAGGGTGGGACAGATACGCAGTATTTT

J gene: TRBJ2-1
clone size: .
V gene: TRBV9
D gene: TRBD2
CDR3 protein: CASSVLQGTSGPGEQFF
CDR3 DNA: TGTGCCAGCAGCGTCTTACAGGGGACTAGCGGGCCCGGGGAGCAGTTCTTC

J gene: TRBJ2-1
clone size: .
V gene: TRBV30
D gene: TRBD2
CDR3 protein: CARGSPSYNEQFF
CDR3 DNA: TGTGCCCGCGGGAGTCCCTCCTACAATGAGCAGTTCTTC

J gene: TRBJ2-7
clone size: .
V gene: TRBV9
D gene: .
CDR3 protein: CASGDSSSYEQYF
CDR3 DNA: TGTGCCAGTGGTGACTCGAGCTCCTACGAGCAGTACTTC

J gene: TRBJ2-7
clone size: .
V gene: TRBV14
D gene: .
CDR3 protein: CASSQSPHEQYF
CDR3 DNA: TGTGCCAGCAGCCAGTCGCCCCACGAGCAGTACTTC

J gene: TRBJ2-3
clone size: .
V gene: TRBV5-1
D gene: TRBD1
CDR3 protein: CASSPGQGATDTQYF
CDR3 DNA: TGCGCCAGCAGTCCGGGACAGGGGGCCACAGATACGCAGTATTTT

J gene: TRBJ2-4
clone size: once
V gene: TRBV19
D gene: .
CDR3 protein: CASSIDPTRAYQNIQYF
CDR3 DNA: TGTGCCAGTAGTATAGATCCAACGAGAGCGTATCAAAACATTCAGTACTTC

J gene: TRBJ2-1
clone size: .
V gene: TRBV19
D gene: TRBD2
CDR3 protein: CASSIVGTSGSGEQFF
CDR3 DNA: TGTGCCAGTAGTATAGTAGGGACTAGCGGGAGTGGTGAGCAGTTCTTC

J gene: TRBJ1-2
clone size: few
V gene: TRBV5-8
D gene: .
CDR3 protein: CASSLGTIGYTF
CDR3 DNA: TGTGCCAGCAGCTTGGGGACTATTGGCTACACCTTC

J gene: TRBJ2-7
clone size: .
V gene: TRBV6-6
D gene: TRBD1
CDR3 protein: CASRGQGAGEQYF
CDR3 DNA: TGTGCCAGCAGGGGACAGGGGGCCGGGGAGCAGTACTTC

J gene: TRBJ2-7
clone size: .
V gene: TRBV19
D gene: .
CDR3 protein: CASSPRAQSRFYEQYF
CDR3 DNA: TGTGCCAGTAGCCCCAGGGCCCAGAGTCGTTTCTACGAGCAGTACTTC

J gene: TRBJ1-1
clone size: .
V gene: TRBV27
D gene: .
CDR3 protein: CASSLFGTNTEAFF
CDR3 DNA: TGTGCCAGCAGTTTATTCGGGACGAACACTGAAGCTTTCTTT

J gene: TRBJ2-4
clone size: .
V gene: TRBV10-3
D gene: .
CDR3 protein: CAISDRNIQYF
CDR3 DNA: TGTGCCATCAGTGATAGAAACATTCAGTACTTC

J gene: TRBJ2-1
clone size: .
V gene: TRBV29-1
D gene: TRBD2
CDR3 protein: CSVVRLAGGWDEQFF
CDR3 DNA: TGCAGCGTTGTCCGACTAGCGGGAGGATGGGATGAGCAGTTCTTC

J gene: TRBJ2-3
clone size: .
V gene: TRBV30
D gene: .
CDR3 protein: CAWISSSGTDTQYF
CDR3 DNA: TGTGCCTGGATCAGTTCTAGCGGCACAGATACGCAGTATTTT

J gene: TRBJ1-2
clone size: few
V gene: TRBV21-1
D gene: .
CDR3 protein: CASISGTGLPTSYGYTF
CDR3 DNA: TGTGCCAGCATCTCCGGGACAGGGTTACCCACTAGCTATGGCTACACCTTC

J gene: TRBJ2-2
clone size: few
V gene: TRBV19
D gene: .
CDR3 protein: CASSAGRDTGELFF
CDR3 DNA: TGTGCCAGTAGTGCAGGAAGGGACACCGGGGAGCTGTTTTTT

J gene: TRBJ1-4
clone size: .
V gene: TRBV7-8
D gene: TRBD1
CDR3 protein: CASSLWLTGEYNEKLFF
CDR3 DNA: TGTGCCAGCAGCTTATGGCTGACAGGGGAATATAATGAAAAACTGTTTTTT

J gene: TRBJ2-2
clone size: .
V gene: TRBV5-1
D gene: TRBD2
CDR3 protein: CASSRGGTSGTNTGELFF
CDR3 DNA: TGCGCCAGCAGCCGTGGGGGGACTAGCGGGACGAACACCGGGGAGCTGTTTTTT

J gene: TRBJ1-1
clone size: .
V gene: TRBV19
D gene: .
CDR3 protein: CASGHLNTEAFF
CDR3 DNA: TGTGCCAGCGGACATTTGAACACTGAAGCTTTCTTT

J gene: TRBJ2-6
clone size: .
V gene: TRBV28
D gene: .
CDR3 protein: CASSFGGALSGANVLTF
CDR3 DNA: TGTGCCAGCAGTTTTGGGGGAGCGCTCTCTGGGGCCAACGTCCTGACTTTC

J gene: TRBJ2-3
clone size: .
V gene: TRBV20-1
D gene: .
CDR3 protein: CSARLNTQYF
CDR3 DNA: TGCAGTGCCCGGCTTAATACGCAGTATTTT

J gene: TRBJ2-1
clone size: .
V gene: TRBV5-8
D gene: TRBD1
CDR3 protein: CASSQGQGHNEQFF
CDR3 DNA: TGTGCCAGCAGCCAAGGACAGGGACACAATGAGCAGTTCTTC

J gene: TRBJ2-7
clone size: .
V gene: TRBV18
D gene: TRBD1
CDR3 protein: CASSRRGLLDEQYF
CDR3 DNA: TGTGCCAGCTCCCGCAGGGGGCTTTTGGACGAGCAGTACTTC

J gene: TRBJ2-1
clone size: .
V gene: TRBV6-1
D gene: .
CDR3 protein: CASSVLNEQFF
CDR3 DNA: TGTGCCAGCAGTGTCTTAAATGAGCAGTTCTTC

J gene: TRBJ1-1
clone size: .
V gene: TRBV30
D gene: .
CDR3 protein: CACTTIRNTEAFF
CDR3 DNA: TGTGCCTGTACAACAATAAGGAACACTGAAGCTTTCTTT

J gene: TRBJ2-3
clone size: .
V gene: TRBV2
D gene: .
CDR3 protein: CASSDRERSTDTQYF
CDR3 DNA: TGTGCCAGCAGTGACAGGGAGAGGAGCACAGATACGCAGTATTTT

J gene: TRBJ2-5
clone size: .
V gene: TRBV5-1
D gene: TRBD1
CDR3 protein: CASSSGQGGETQYF
CDR3 DNA: TGCGCCAGCAGCTCGGGACAGGGAGGAGAGACCCAGTACTTC

J gene: TRBJ1-3
clone size: .
V gene: TRBV28
D gene: TRBD1
CDR3 protein: CASSEDRGRRGNTIYF
CDR3 DNA: TGTGCCAGCAGTGAAGACAGGGGGCGTCGCGGAAACACCATATATTTT

J gene: TRBJ2-1
clone size: .
V gene: TRBV4-2
D gene: TRBD2
CDR3 protein: CASSLPTGTSDRDEQFF
CDR3 DNA: TGTGCCAGCAGCCTCCCCACCGGGACTAGCGACCGTGATGAGCAGTTCTTC

J gene: TRBJ2-4
clone size: once
V gene: TRBV4-2
D gene: TRBD1
CDR3 protein: CASSQDPGQGVDIQYF
CDR3 DNA: TGTGCCAGCAGCCAAGATCCGGGACAGGGGGTTGACATTCAGTACTTC

J gene: TRBJ2-7
clone size: once
V gene: TRBV5-1
D gene: .
CDR3 protein: CASREGNDYEQYF
CDR3 DNA: TGCGCCAGCAGGGAAGGGAATGACTACGAGCAGTACTTC

J gene: TRBJ2-3
clone size: .
V gene: TRBV28
D gene: .
CDR3 protein: CASSFPNPIVDTQYF
CDR3 DNA: TGTGCCAGCAGTTTCCCGAACCCTATAGTAGATACGCAGTATTTT

J gene: TRBJ1-2
clone size: .
V gene: TRBV19
D gene: .
CDR3 protein: CASSIGADGYTF
CDR3 DNA: TGTGCCAGTAGTATAGGGGCAGATGGCTACACCTTC

J gene: TRBJ1-1
clone size: .
V gene: TRBV10-3
D gene: .
CDR3 protein: CAITGTNTEAFF
CDR3 DNA: TGTGCCATCACCGGGACGAACACTGAAGCTTTCTTT

J gene: TRBJ2-7
clone size: .
V gene: TRBV2
D gene: TRBD1
CDR3 protein: CASKDRDRGLYEQYF
CDR3 DNA: TGTGCCAGCAAGGACCGGGACAGGGGGCTTTACGAGCAGTACTTC

J gene: TRBJ1-1
clone size: .
V gene: TRBV20-1
D gene: .
CDR3 protein: CRGVGTEAFF
CDR3 DNA: TGCAGGGGTGTGGGGACTGAAGCTTTCTTT

J gene: TRBJ1-5
clone size: .
V gene: TRBV27
D gene: TRBD1
CDR3 protein: CASSQGVGQPQHF
CDR3 DNA: TGTGCCAGCAGCCAGGGGGTTGGTCAGCCCCAGCATTTT

J gene: TRBJ1-2
clone size: .
V gene: TRBV6-5
D gene: .
CDR3 protein: CASSMAQNYGYTF
CDR3 DNA: TGTGCCAGCAGCATGGCGCAGAACTATGGCTACACCTTC

J gene: TRBJ2-7
clone size: .
V gene: TRBV7-9
D gene: .
CDR3 protein: CASSFTSSVLSYEQYF
CDR3 DNA: TGTGCCAGCAGCTTCACCTCTAGCGTTCTCTCCTACGAGCAGTACTTC

J gene: TRBJ2-1
clone size: .
V gene: TRBV9
D gene: .
CDR3 protein: CASTPQGGVYNEQFF
CDR3 DNA: TGTGCCAGCACCCCACAAGGGGGGGTTTACAATGAGCAGTTCTTC